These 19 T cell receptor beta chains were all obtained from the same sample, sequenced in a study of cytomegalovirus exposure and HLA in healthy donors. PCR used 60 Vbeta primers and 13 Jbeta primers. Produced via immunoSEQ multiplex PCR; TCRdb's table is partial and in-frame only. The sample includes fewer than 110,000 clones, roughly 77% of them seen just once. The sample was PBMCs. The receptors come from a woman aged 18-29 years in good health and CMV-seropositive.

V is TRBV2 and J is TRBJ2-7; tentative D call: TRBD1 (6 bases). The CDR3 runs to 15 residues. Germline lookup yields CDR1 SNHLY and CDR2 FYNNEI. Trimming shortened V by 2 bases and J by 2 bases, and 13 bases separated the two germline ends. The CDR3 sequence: CASSERVGATYEQYF. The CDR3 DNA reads TGTGCCAGCAGTGAACGCGTGGGGGCCACCTACGAGCAGTACTTC. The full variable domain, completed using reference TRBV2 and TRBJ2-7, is EPEVTQTPSHQVTQMGQEVILRCVPISNHLYFYWYRQILGQKVEFLVSFYNNEISEKSEIFDDQFSVERPDGSNFTLKIRSTKLEDSAMYFCASSERVGATYEQYFGPGTRLTVT.

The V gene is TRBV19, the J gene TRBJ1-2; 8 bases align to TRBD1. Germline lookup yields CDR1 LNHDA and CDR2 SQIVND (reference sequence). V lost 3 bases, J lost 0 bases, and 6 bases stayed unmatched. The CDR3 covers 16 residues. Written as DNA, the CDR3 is TGTGCCAGTAGTATCCTGACAGGGGACTCTAACTATGGCTACACCTTC. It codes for CASSILTGDSNYGYTF.

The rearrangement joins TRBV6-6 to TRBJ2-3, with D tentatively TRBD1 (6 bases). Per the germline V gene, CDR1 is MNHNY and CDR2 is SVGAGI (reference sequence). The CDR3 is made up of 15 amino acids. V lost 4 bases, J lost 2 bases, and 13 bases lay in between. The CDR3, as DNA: TGTGCCAGCAGTTCCAGGGGCCGGACCACAGATACGCAGTATTTT. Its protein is CASSSRGRTTDTQYF.

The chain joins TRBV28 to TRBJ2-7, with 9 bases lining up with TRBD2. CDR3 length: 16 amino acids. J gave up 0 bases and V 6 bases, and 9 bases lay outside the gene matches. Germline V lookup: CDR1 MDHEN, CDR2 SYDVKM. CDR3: CASSNGLARFSYEQYF. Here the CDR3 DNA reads TGTGCCAGCAGCAACGGACTAGCGAGATTCTCCTACGAGCAGTACTTC.

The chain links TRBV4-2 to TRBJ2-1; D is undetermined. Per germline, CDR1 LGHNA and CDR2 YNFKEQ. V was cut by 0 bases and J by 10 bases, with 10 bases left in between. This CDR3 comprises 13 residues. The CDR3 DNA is TGTGCCAGCAGCCAAGATAGAGAAGCGGAGCAGTTCTTC. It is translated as CASSQDREAEQFF.

CDR3 bases: TGTGCCAGCAGCATCAGCCCCGGGACTAGTGGAGGTGGGGAGCTGTTTTTT. Translating gives CASSISPGTSGGGELFF. The chain combines TRBV9 with TRBJ2-2; the match to TRBD2 covers 8 bases. Looked up from germline, CDR1 is SGDLS and CDR2 is YYNGEE. V shed 4 bases and J 8 bases; nucleotides not matched to a gene: 16. The CDR3 is 17 amino acids. The variable domain in full, completed from reference TRBV9 and TRBJ2-2, reads DSGVTQTPKHLITATGQRVTLRCSPRSGDLSVYWYQQSLDQGLQFLIQYYNGEERAKGNILERFSAQQFPDLHSELNLSSLELGDSALYFCASSISPGTSGGGELFFGEGSRLTVL.

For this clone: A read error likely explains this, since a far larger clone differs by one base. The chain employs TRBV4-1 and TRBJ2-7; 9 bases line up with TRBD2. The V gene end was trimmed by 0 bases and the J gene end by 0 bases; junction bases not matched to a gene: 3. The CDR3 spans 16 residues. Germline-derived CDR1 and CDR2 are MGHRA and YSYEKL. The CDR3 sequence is CASSQEMTSGSYEQYF. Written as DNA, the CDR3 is TGCGCCAGCAGCCAAGAGATGACTAGCGGCTCCTACGAGCAGTACTTC.

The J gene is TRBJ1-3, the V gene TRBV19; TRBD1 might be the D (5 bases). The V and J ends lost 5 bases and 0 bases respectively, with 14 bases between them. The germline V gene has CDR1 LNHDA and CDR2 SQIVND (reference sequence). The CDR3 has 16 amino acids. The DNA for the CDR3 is TGTGCCAGTAGTCGGGGACTTTCCTTCTCTGGAAACACCATATATTTT. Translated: CASSRGLSFSGNTIYF.

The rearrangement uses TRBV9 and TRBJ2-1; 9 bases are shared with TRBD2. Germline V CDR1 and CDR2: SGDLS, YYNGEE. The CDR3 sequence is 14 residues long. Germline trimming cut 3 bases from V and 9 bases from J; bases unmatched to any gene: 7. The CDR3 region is CASSGVAGAGEQFF. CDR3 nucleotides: TGTGCCAGCAGCGGAGTAGCGGGGGCAGGTGAGCAGTTCTTC.

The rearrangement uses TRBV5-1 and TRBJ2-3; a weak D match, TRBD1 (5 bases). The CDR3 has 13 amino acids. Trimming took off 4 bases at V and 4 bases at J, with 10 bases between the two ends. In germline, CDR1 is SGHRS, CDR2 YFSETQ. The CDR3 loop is CASSQGWADTQYF. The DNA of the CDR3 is TGCGCCAGCAGCCAGGGTTGGGCAGATACGCAGTATTTT.

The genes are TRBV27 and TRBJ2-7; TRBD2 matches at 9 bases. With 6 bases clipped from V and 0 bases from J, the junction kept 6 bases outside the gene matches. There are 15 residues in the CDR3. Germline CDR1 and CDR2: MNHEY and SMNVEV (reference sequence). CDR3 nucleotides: TGTGCCAGCAGATCCGGACTAGCGAACTCCTACGAGCAGTACTTC. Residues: CASRSGLANSYEQYF.

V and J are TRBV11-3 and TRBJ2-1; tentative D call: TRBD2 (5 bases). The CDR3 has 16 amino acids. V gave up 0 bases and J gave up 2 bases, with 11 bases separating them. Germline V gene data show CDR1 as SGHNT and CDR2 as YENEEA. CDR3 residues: CASSLDQSGPYNEQFF. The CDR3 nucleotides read TGTGCCAGCAGCTTAGATCAGAGCGGCCCCTACAATGAGCAGTTCTTC.

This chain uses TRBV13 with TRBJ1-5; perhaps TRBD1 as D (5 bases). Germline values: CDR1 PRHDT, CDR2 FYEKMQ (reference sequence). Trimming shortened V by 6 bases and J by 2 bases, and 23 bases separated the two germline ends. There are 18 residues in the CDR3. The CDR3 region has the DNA TGTGCCAGCAGTTCCCGGGGGGAAAGGGTATATGGCAATCAGCCCCAGCATTTT. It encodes CASSSRGERVYGNQPQHF.

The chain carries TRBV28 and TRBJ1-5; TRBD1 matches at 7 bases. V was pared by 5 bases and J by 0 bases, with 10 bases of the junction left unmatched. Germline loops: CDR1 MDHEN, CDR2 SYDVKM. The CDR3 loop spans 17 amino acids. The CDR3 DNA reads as TGTGCCAGCAGTACAATACAGGGGAGCGATAGCAATCAGCCCCAGCATTTT. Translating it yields CASSTIQGSDSNQPQHF.

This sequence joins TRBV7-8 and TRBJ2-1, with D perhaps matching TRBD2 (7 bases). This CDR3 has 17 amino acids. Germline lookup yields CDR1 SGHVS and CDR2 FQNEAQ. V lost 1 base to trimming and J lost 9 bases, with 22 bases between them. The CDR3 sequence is CASSLGRGRGLKVEQFF. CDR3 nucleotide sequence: TGTGCCAGCAGCTTAGGGAGGGGGAGGGGCTTGAAGGTTGAGCAGTTCTTC.

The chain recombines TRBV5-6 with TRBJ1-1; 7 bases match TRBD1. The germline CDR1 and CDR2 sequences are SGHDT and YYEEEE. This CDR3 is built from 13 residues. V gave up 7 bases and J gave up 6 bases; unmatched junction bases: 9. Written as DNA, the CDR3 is TGTGCCAGCGCCCGCAGGGGGACCGCTGAAGCTTTCTTT. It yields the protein CASARRGTAEAFF. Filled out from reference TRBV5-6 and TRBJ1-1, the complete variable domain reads DAGVTQSPTHLIKTRGQQVTLRCSPKSGHDTVSWYQQALGQGPQFIFQYYEEEERQRGNFPDRFSGHQFPNYSSELNVNALLLGDSALYLCASARRGTAEAFFGQGTRLTVV.

The CDR3 loop reads CASSPGTSGGYEQYF. Written as DNA, the CDR3 is TGTGCCAGCAGCCCTGGGACTAGCGGGGGCTACGAGCAGTACTTC. The chain employs TRBV5-6 and TRBJ2-7; 14 positions match TRBD2. The germline V gene has CDR1 SGHDT and CDR2 YYEEEE. J was trimmed by 3 bases and V by 4 bases; bases with no gene match: 3. The CDR3 length is 15 residues. Using reference TRBV5-6 and TRBJ2-7 for the parts outside the CDR3, the full variable domain is DAGVTQSPTHLIKTRGQQVTLRCSPKSGHDTVSWYQQALGQGPQFIFQYYEEEERQRGNFPDRFSGHQFPNYSSELNVNALLLGDSALYLCASSPGTSGGYEQYFGPGTRLTVT.

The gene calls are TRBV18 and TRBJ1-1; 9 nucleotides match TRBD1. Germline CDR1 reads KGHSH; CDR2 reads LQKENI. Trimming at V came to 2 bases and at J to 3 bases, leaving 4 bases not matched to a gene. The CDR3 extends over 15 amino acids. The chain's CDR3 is CASSPTGGWDTEAFF. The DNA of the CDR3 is TGTGCCAGCTCACCAACAGGGGGCTGGGACACTGAAGCTTTCTTT.

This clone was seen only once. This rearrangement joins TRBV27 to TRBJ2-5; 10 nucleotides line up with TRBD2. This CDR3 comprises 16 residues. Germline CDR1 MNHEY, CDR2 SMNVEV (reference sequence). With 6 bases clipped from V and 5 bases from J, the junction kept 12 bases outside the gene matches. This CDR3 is CASSLLAGAYWETQYF. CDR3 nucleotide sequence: TGTGCCAGCAGCCTTCTAGCGGGGGCCTATTGGGAGACCCAGTACTTC.